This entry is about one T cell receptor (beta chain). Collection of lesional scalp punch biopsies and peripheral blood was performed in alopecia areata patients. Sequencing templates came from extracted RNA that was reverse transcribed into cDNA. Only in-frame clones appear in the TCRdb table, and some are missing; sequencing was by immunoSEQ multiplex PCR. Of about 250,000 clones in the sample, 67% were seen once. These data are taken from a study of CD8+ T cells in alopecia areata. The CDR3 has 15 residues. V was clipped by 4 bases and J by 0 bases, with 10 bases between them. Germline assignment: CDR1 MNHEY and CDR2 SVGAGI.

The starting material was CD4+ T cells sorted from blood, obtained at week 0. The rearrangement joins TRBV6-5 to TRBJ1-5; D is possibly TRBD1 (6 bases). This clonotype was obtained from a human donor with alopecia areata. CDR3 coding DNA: TGTGCCAGCAGTTCCAGGGGCGGTAGCAATCAGCCCCAGCATTTT. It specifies CASSSRGGSNQPQHF.